The rows below give T cell receptor beta chains drawn from one sample of a study of CD8 T cells in ankylosing spondylitis. TCRdb reanalysed the 5' RACE reads using MiXCR and keeps one entry per CDR3 protein. The table includes a few hundred thousand distinct CDR3 sequences, 9.5% to 15% detected once. Sequenced material: blood, either unsorted or a sorted T cell fraction (not recorded which). The receptor source for this set is a male donor with ankylosing spondylitis. CDR3s include the opening cysteine and the closing phenylalanine or tryptophan. The D gene is left open where the match is weak. The size of a clone is reported for some rows only, either as once, few or many, or as a class for expanded clones.

>TRBJ2-5|TRBD2|TRBV11-2|15|-
CASSRSAGVQETQYF
TGTGCCAGCAGCCGCTCAGCGGGAGTCCAAGAGACCCAGTACTTC
>TRBJ1-6|TRBD1|TRBV5-1|13|few
CASSKDRESPLHF
TGCGCCAGCAGCAAGGACAGGGAATCACCCCTCCACTTT
>TRBJ2-7|-|TRBV11-2|16|-
CASTTLDSAPNYEQYF
TGTGCCAGCACCACATTGGATAGCGCTCCTAACTACGAGCAGTACTTC
>TRBJ2-5|TRBD1|TRBV27|15|few
CASSTRQGNRETQYF
TGTGCCAGCAGTACCCGACAGGGGAACCGGGAGACCCAGTACTTC
>TRBJ2-5|TRBD2|TRBV5-6|17|-
CASSSMGLAGGQETQYF
TGTGCCAGCAGCTCGATGGGGCTAGCGGGCGGCCAAGAGACCCAGTACTTC
>TRBJ2-7|TRBD2|TRBV27|15|-
CASSFGLAGGYEQYF
TGTGCCAGCAGTTTCGGACTAGCGGGAGGGTACGAGCAGTACTTC
>TRBJ1-2|-|TRBV25-1|14|-
CASSEYGGALGYTF
TGTGCCAGCAGTGAATATGGGGGGGCCCTTGGCTACACCTTC
>TRBJ2-2|-|TRBV6-2/TRBV6-3|17|-
CASSYRDKSNQPGELFF
TGTGCCAGCAGTTACCGGGACAAATCCAACCAGCCCGGGGAGCTGTTTTTT
>TRBJ2-7|TRBD1|TRBV20-1|15|-
CSARAGTGKFYEQYF
TGCAGTGCTAGAGCCGGGACAGGGAAGTTCTACGAGCAGTACTTC
>TRBJ2-1|TRBD2|TRBV7-6|14|-
CASSLRLAGEVQFF
TGTGCCAGCAGCTTGAGACTAGCGGGAGAGGTGCAGTTCTTC
>TRBJ2-3|-|TRBV11-2|12|few
CASSFRPDTQYF
TGTGCCAGCAGCTTCAGACCAGATACGCAGTATTTT
>TRBJ1-6|-|TRBV19|13|-
CASSGRPDSPLHF
TGTGCCAGTAGTGGCAGGCCGGATTCACCCCTCCACTTT
>TRBJ1-2|TRBD1|TRBV12-3/TRBV12-4|13|many
CASSFGQGNGYTF
TGTGCCAGCAGTTTTGGACAGGGGAACGGCTACACCTTC
>TRBJ2-1|TRBD2|TRBV29-1|14|few
CSGRWTSAYNEQFF
TGCAGCGGACGATGGACTAGCGCGTACAATGAGCAGTTCTTC
>TRBJ1-5|-|TRBV10-3|15|few
CAPGGRRESNQPQHF
TGTGCCCCTGGGGGACGGAGGGAAAGCAATCAGCCCCAGCATTTT
>TRBJ2-1|TRBD2|TRBV11-3|15|few
CASSRTAGVYNEQFF
TGTGCCAGCAGCCGTACAGCGGGAGTCTACAATGAGCAGTTCTTC
>TRBJ2-2|-|TRBV6-6|13|-
CASSNANTGELFF
TGTGCCAGCTCAAACGCGAACACCGGGGAGCTGTTTTTT
>TRBJ1-5|TRBD1|TRBV20-1|14|-
CSASWTGPNQPQHF
TGCAGTGCTTCTTGGACAGGACCCAATCAGCCCCAGCATTTT
>TRBJ2-1|TRBD2|TRBV10-3|15|many
CAISSGTSLNNEQFF
TGTGCCATCAGCTCCGGGACTAGCTTAAACAATGAGCAGTTCTTC
>TRBJ2-7|TRBD2|TRBV27|13|-
CASRLAGAYEQYF
TGTGCCAGCAGACTAGCGGGTGCCTACGAGCAGTACTTC
>TRBJ2-3|TRBD2|TRBV11-3|14|-
CASSTGLVPDTQYF
TGTGCCAGCAGCACCGGACTAGTCCCAGATACGCAGTATTTT
>TRBJ2-3|TRBD1|TRBV27|14|few
CASRRQGAADTQYF
TGTGCCAGCAGAAGACAGGGGGCAGCAGATACGCAGTATTTT
>TRBJ2-5|-|TRBV20-1|16|-
CSARDTLAPLQETQYF
TGCAGTGCTAGAGATACCCTAGCGCCGCTCCAAGAGACCCAGTACTTC
>TRBJ2-2|TRBD1|TRBV12-3/TRBV12-4|16|many
CASTPGQGANTGELFF
TGTGCCAGCACACCGGGACAGGGGGCGAACACCGGGGAGCTGTTTTTT
>TRBJ1-5|-|TRBV11-2|14|-
CASSLEFSRQPQHF
TGTGCCAGCAGCTTAGAGTTCTCACGTCAGCCCCAGCATTTT
>TRBJ2-1|TRBD2|TRBV20-1|15|-
CSAPSGTSGSNEQFF
TGCAGTGCCCCATCTGGGACTAGCGGGAGCAATGAGCAGTTCTTC
>TRBJ2-1|-|TRBV28|13|many
CASSSSDYNEQFF
TGTGCCAGCAGTTCTAGCGACTACAATGAGCAGTTCTTC
>TRBJ2-1|TRBD2|TRBV28|15|many
CASSPWTSGANEQFF
TGTGCCAGCAGTCCATGGACTAGCGGTGCCAATGAGCAGTTCTTC
>TRBJ2-7|-|TRBV28|15|few
CASSFAKQGTYEQYF
TGTGCCAGCAGTTTTGCTAAACAGGGAACCTACGAGCAGTACTTC
>TRBJ2-3|TRBD1|TRBV5-1|14|few
CASRWTGGTDTQYF
TGCGCCAGCCGGTGGACAGGGGGTACGGATACGCAGTATTTT
>TRBJ2-3|-|TRBV30|15|few
CAWSGRRELTDTQYF
TGTGCCTGGAGTGGACGGCGGGAACTCACAGATACGCAGTATTTT
>TRBJ1-1|TRBD1|TRBV12-3/TRBV12-4|15|many
CASSLRTGRNTEAFF
TGTGCCAGCAGTTTAAGGACAGGGAGAAACACTGAAGCTTTCTTT
>TRBJ2-3|-|TRBV7-8|17|-
CASSRTLLGGLTDTQYF
TGTGCCAGCAGCCGGACCTTGTTGGGAGGCCTGACAGATACGCAGTATTTT
>TRBJ2-3|-|TRBV6-1|15|-
CASSENVQGTDTQYF
TGTGCCAGCAGTGAAAATGTGCAGGGCACAGATACGCAGTATTTT
>TRBJ2-1|TRBD2|TRBV19|15|few
CASSVREGPYNEQFF
TGTGCCAGTAGTGTCCGGGAGGGCCCCTACAATGAGCAGTTCTTC
>TRBJ2-1|TRBD2|TRBV20-1|18|-
CSARKAAGGNLGYNEQFF
TGCAGTGCTAGGAAGGCAGCGGGAGGAAACCTCGGGTACAATGAGCAGTTCTTC
>TRBJ2-5|-|TRBV7-7|13|-
CASSLNQGKTQYF
TGTGCCAGCAGCTTAAATCAGGGAAAGACCCAGTACTTC
>TRBJ2-1|-|TRBV29-1|12|many
CSCRPPSNLQFF
TGCAGCTGCAGGCCGCCCAGCAATTTGCAGTTCTTC
>TRBJ1-1|TRBD1|TRBV5-1|14|many
CASCGQDMNTEAFF
TGCGCCAGCTGCGGACAGGATATGAACACTGAAGCTTTCTTT